What follows describes a single T cell receptor beta chain. The target antigen is unknown. This sample stems from a study of T-cell memory formation after mild COVID-19. General study points: Specificity for SARS-CoV-2 was not confirmed among the second-wave clones peaking on day 37. Contracting clones, day 15 to 85, had balanced CD4/CD8, and later expanders favored CD4+. A subset of responding clones appeared in pre-infection memory, suggesting cross-reactive memory joined.

This CDR3 region has 15 residues. V was clipped by 4 bases and J by 3 bases, with 14 bases between them. In germline, CDR1 is MNHEY, CDR2 SVGAGI. Constant-segment primers served in 5'RACE that generated TCR alpha and TCR beta cDNA libraries bearing sample barcodes and UMIs. TCRdb fed the 5' RACE reads into MiXCR, producing one record per CDR3 protein. The sample has about 400,000 distinct CDR3 sequences; around 22% are singletons. Sequenced sample: PBMCs or a T cell subset sorted from them (not recorded which). The chain couples TRBV6-5 to TRBJ2-3; tentative D call: TRBD2 (6 bases). This TCR was recovered from an adult woman who had mild COVID-19 (a few samples of this study predate the infection). Cell type and time point are not known. CDR3: CASSSVWRETDTQYF. The CDR3 region has the DNA TGTGCCAGCAGTTCGGTTTGGCGGGAAACAGATACGCAGTATTTT.